A selection of T cell receptor beta chains follows, all from one sample in a study of human T cells and chemical hapten exposure. TCRdb itself ran the RACE reads through MiXCR, one entry per CDR3 protein. The sample records 300,000 to 450,000 distinct CDR3 sequences, more than 4.5% being singletons. The sample consisted of whole blood, taken in connection with sensitization to the hapten diphenylcyclopropenone (DPC). These receptors were taken from a woman between 50 and 59 years old with alopecia areata. Some clones in this sample may be carry-over from other donors' samples. Both conserved end residues are part of each CDR3. Each record gives: J gene, D gene, V gene, CDR3 length, CDR3 protein. A D gene is named only where the DNA matches it firmly.

>TRBJ1-4|TRBD1|TRBV3-1|15
CASSPDRGEVEKLFF
>TRBJ2-5|TRBD1|TRBV5-1|17
CASSLAMRGLRIETQYF
>TRBJ2-7|-|TRBV7-2|13
CASSLEHGREQYF
>TRBJ2-1|TRBD2|TRBV3-1|16
CASSQEGQRGNNEQFF
>TRBJ2-5|-|TRBV20-1|13
CSAGTPWGETQYF
>TRBJ1-1|-|TRBV12-3/TRBV12-4|15
CASSSGGSLNTEAFF
>TRBJ2-6|-|TRBV11-2|16
CASSLGFRSGANVLTF
>TRBJ2-3|-|TRBV18|14
CASSPPWGEDTQYF
>TRBJ1-5|-|TRBV12-5|14
CASGLVGGNQPQHF
>TRBJ1-1|-|TRBV5-1|14
CASRTGGRVTEAFF
>TRBJ2-3|-|TRBV20-1|11
CSARERDTQYF
>TRBJ2-3|TRBD2|TRBV12-3/TRBV12-4|15
CASSFGLAATDTQYF
>TRBJ2-7|TRBD2|TRBV12-3/TRBV12-4|16
CASSLGLAGGPREQYF
>TRBJ2-1|TRBD2|TRBV2|13
CASSGASGNEQFF
>TRBJ2-7|-|TRBV6-5|14
CASSAYGGTYEQYF
>TRBJ1-2|-|TRBV6-6|14
CASTLAPVSYGYTF
>TRBJ2-1|TRBD1|TRBV27|14
CASRWQGANNEQFF
>TRBJ2-2|-|TRBV10-3|15
CAISESGTNTGELFF
>TRBJ2-2|-|TRBV30|13
CAWSLAHTGELFF
>TRBJ2-1|-|TRBV6-1|12
CASSEHGNEQFF
>TRBJ1-6|-|TRBV4-3|15
CASSRVYGGGSPLHF
>TRBJ1-6|-|TRBV2|15
CASTPAAGAGSPLHF
>TRBJ2-3|TRBD2|TRBV27|16
CASSRPGLAGTDTQYF
>TRBJ1-2|TRBD1|TRBV2|13
CASSTGEAYGYTF
>TRBJ2-2|TRBD1|TRBV7-6|18
CASSLTAHGQANTGELFF
>TRBJ1-3|-|TRBV28|14
CASSLVGSGNTIYF
>TRBJ2-3|-|TRBV18|17
CASSPPGTTAVPDTQYF
>TRBJ1-4|TRBD1|TRBV29-1|15
CSVEDIGGPNEKLFF
>TRBJ1-1|-|TRBV14|12
CASSQNRGMAFF
>TRBJ2-3|-|TRBV5-1|15
CASSGRQASTDTQYF
>TRBJ2-1|-|TRBV19|17
CASSIDPPLNSYNEQFF
>TRBJ2-7|-|TRBV9|13
CASSDTGLHEQYF
>TRBJ2-3|TRBD1|TRBV27|17
CASSFLRTGTVTDTQYF
>TRBJ2-6|-|TRBV7-2|17
CASSLSRLGSGANVLTF
>TRBJ2-1|-|TRBV4-2|14
CASSQVRRDNEQFF
>TRBJ2-2|-|TRBV24-1|14
CATSARPNTGELFF
>TRBJ1-1|TRBD1|TRBV28|15
CASKSGDRGHTEAFF
>TRBJ1-1|TRBD1|TRBV25-1|14
CASTTTGRGTEAFF
>TRBJ2-7|-|TRBV12-3/TRBV12-4|14
CASSLGQPSYEQYF
>TRBJ2-7|-|TRBV12-3/TRBV12-4|12
CASRPGWSEQYF
>TRBJ1-1|-|TRBV6-6|14
CASSPRTERSEAFF
>TRBJ2-1|TRBD1|TRBV6-5|10
CASRGQEQFF
>TRBJ2-1|-|TRBV4-2|15
CATSTSFSGYNEQFF
>TRBJ2-2|TRBD1|TRBV28|18
CASSLYDLGQENTGELFF
>TRBJ2-3|-|TRBV10-1|15
CASSDMSEYTDTQYF
>TRBJ2-1|-|TRBV20-1|11
CSAPFLGEQFF
>TRBJ2-2|-|TRBV15|15
CATSRIGSGGGELFF
>TRBJ2-7|-|TRBV23-1|18
CASLADPLAGCCPYEQYF
>TRBJ2-1|TRBD1|TRBV7-2|15
CASSEQGAANLEQFF